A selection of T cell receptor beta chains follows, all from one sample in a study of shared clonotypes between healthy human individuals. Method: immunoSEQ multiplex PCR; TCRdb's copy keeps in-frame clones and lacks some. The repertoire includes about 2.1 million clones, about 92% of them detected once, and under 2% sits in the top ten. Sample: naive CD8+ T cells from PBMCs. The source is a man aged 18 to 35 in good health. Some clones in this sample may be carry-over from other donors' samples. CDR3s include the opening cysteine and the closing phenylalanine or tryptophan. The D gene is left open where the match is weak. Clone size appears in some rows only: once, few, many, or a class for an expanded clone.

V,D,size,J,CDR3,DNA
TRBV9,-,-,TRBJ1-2,CASSVADIRIYGYTF,TGTGCCAGCAGCGTAGCGGACATACGGATTTATGGCTACACCTTC
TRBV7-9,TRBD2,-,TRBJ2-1,CASSTGLAGYEQFF,TGTGCCAGCAGCACCGGACTAGCGGGATATGAGCAGTTCTTC
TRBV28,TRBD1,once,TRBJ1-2,CASSLGVTGGAGYTF,TGTGCCAGCAGTTTGGGGGTGACAGGGGGCGCGGGCTACACCTTC
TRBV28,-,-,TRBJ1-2,CASTPRRVNYGYTF,TGTGCCAGCACCCCCCGCAGGGTTAACTATGGCTACACCTTC
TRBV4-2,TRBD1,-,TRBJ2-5,CASSHPRTGETQYF,TGTGCCAGCAGCCATCCCCGGACAGGGGAGACCCAGTACTTC
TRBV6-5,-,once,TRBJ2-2,CASSYSTPGYTGELFF,TGTGCCAGCAGTTACTCTACTCCGGGGTACACGGGGGAGCTGTTTTTT
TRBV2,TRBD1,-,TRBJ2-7,CASNLPGQGEQYF,TGTGCCAGCAACCTCCCGGGACAGGGTGAGCAGTACTTC
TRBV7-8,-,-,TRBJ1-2,CASGGGYYGYTF,TGTGCCAGCGGGGGGGGCTACTATGGCTACACCTTC
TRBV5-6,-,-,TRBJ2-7,CASSLGGRSEQYF,TGTGCCAGCAGCTTGGGGGGTAGATCCGAGCAGTACTTC
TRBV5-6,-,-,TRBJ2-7,CASSVGRSSYEQYF,TGTGCCAGCAGCGTCGGACGGAGCTCCTACGAGCAGTACTTC
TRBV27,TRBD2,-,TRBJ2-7,CASQLAEAYEQYF,TGTGCCAGCCAACTAGCGGAAGCCTACGAGCAGTACTTC
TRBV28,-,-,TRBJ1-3,CASSTIPADIFSGNTIYF,TGTGCCAGCAGCACTATCCCCGCGGACATTTTCTCTGGAAACACCATATATTTT
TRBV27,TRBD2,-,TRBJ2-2,CASRESGDHRNGELFF,TGTGCCAGCAGAGAGAGCGGGGACCATAGAAACGGGGAGCTGTTTTTT
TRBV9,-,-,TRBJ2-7,CASSVREGGSSYEQYF,TGTGCCAGCAGCGTAAGGGAAGGGGGTAGCTCCTACGAGCAGTACTTC
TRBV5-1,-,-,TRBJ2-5,CASSHPGRQETQYF,TGCGCCAGCAGCCACCCGGGTCGACAAGAGACCCAGTACTTC
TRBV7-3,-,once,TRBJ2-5,CASSLDGRGLQETQYF,TGTGCCAGCAGCTTAGATGGTAGAGGACTACAAGAGACCCAGTACTTC
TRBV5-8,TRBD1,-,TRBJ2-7,CASSPGQVYSYEQYF,TGTGCCAGCAGCCCCGGACAGGTGTACTCCTACGAGCAGTACTTC
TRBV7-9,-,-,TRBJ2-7,CASSPDPDSFEQYF,TGTGCCAGCAGCCCAGACCCGGACTCGTTCGAGCAGTACTTC
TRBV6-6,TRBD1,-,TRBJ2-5,CASRTGRYETQYF,TGTGCCTCCCGGACAGGGCGCTACGAGACCCAGTACTTC
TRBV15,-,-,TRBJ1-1,CATSEAGKMNTEAFF,TGTGCCACCAGCGAGGCCGGGAAGATGAACACTGAAGCTTTCTTT
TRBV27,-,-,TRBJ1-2,CASSPRGRDGYTF,TGTGCCAGCAGTCCCCGAGGGAGGGACGGCTACACCTTC
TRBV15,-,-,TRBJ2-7,CATSRVDGGGQYF,TGTGCCACCAGCAGAGTTGATGGTGGGGGGCAGTACTTC
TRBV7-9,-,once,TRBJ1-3,CASSLGGNTIYF,TGTGCCAGCAGCTTGGGCGGAAACACCATATATTTT
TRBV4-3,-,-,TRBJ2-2,CASSQDQSGELFF,TGCGCCAGCAGCCAAGATCAGTCGGGGGAGCTGTTTTTT
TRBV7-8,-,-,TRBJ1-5,CASSFVGTNEPQHF,TGTGCCAGCAGCTTTGTGGGTACCAACGAGCCCCAGCATTTT
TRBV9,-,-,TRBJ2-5,CASSVGHGRQETQYF,TGTGCCAGCAGCGTAGGGCACGGCCGTCAAGAGACCCAGTACTTC
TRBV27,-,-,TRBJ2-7,CASSGGQPYEQYF,TGTGCCAGCAGTGGAGGACAACCCTACGAGCAGTACTTC
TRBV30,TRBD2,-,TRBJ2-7,CAWSVRGGVGHEQYF,TGTGCCTGGAGTGTACGGGGGGGCGTAGGGCACGAGCAGTACTTC
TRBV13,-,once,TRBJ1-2,CASNEGGYLYGYTF,TGTGCCAGCAACGAGGGGGGTTACCTCTATGGCTACACCTTC
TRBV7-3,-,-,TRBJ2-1,CASSPRWLNNEQFF,TGTGCCAGCAGCCCCCGATGGCTCAACAATGAGCAGTTCTTC
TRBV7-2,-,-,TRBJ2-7,CASSSQGRYEQYF,TGTGCCAGCAGCTCGCAGGGACGCTACGAGCAGTACTTC
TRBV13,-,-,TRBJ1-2,CASSLGSDRIGRSWAGGYTF,TGTGCCAGCAGCTTAGGGTCCGACAGGATTGGTAGATCGTGGGCCGGTGGCTACACCTTC